One and the same sample provided the 26 T cell receptor beta chains below, sequenced in a study of beta chain features in type 1 diabetes. Investigators reverse transcribed all isolated RNA, so they sequenced expressed TCRB transcripts. Sequencing used immunoSEQ multiplex PCR; TCRdb keeps in-frame clones, though not all of them. This sample has roughly 300,000 clones, with roughly 8% found just once. The sample taken for sequencing was central memory CD4+ T cells from blood. The origin of the receptors is a woman under 30 in good health.

The chain joins TRBV4-2 to TRBJ2-7; 7 bases map to TRBD2. After removal of 0 bases from V and 2 bases from J, the junction contained 10 bases not matched to a gene. This CDR3 is 17 amino acids long. The germline gives CDR1 LGHNA, CDR2 YNFKEQ. The CDR3 DNA follows: TGTGCCAGCAGCCAAGAAGCAGCGGGGCGTCCCACCTACGAGCAGTACTTC. Protein: CASSQEAAGRPTYEQYF.

This clone showed up many times. The V and J genes are TRBV2 and TRBJ2-2; TRBD2 matches at 7 bases. Germline assignment: CDR1 SNHLY and CDR2 FYNNEI. The CDR3 loop spans 15 amino acids. With V trimmed by 2 bases and J by 1 base, 1 base remained unmatched. The CDR3 loop is CASSESSGNTGELFF. The CDR3 nucleotides read TGTGCCAGCAGTGAATCTAGCGGGAACACCGGGGAGCTGTTTTTT. Full variable domain (outside the CDR3, taken from reference TRBV2 and TRBJ2-2): EPEVTQTPSHQVTQMGQEVILRCVPISNHLYFYWYRQILGQKVEFLVSFYNNEISEKSEIFDDQFSVERPDGSNFTLKIRSTKLEDSAMYFCASSESSGNTGELFFGEGSRLTVL.

The CDR3 spells CSVGGGSGNTIYF. The CDR3 DNA follows: TGCAGCGTTGGGGGGGGTTCTGGAAACACCATATATTTT. The V and J genes are TRBV29-1 and TRBJ1-3; the D gene is possibly TRBD1 (5 bases). CDR1 is SQVTM and CDR2 is ANQGSEA in the germline V gene. V dropped 4 bases and J dropped 1 base, with 8 bases sitting between them. The CDR3 is 13 residues long.

This clone occurred many times. V is TRBV5-4 and J is TRBJ2-5; D is undetermined. V was shortened by 0 bases and J by 4 bases, with 10 bases between the two germline ends. The CDR3 contains 14 residues. CDR1 is SGHNT and CDR2 is YYREEE in the germline V gene (reference sequence). CDR3 residues: CASSLGLGRETQYF. DNA for the CDR3: TGTGCCAGCAGCTTGGGTCTTGGTCGAGAGACCCAGTACTTC.

Concerning this clone itself: Other DNA variants within this sample encode the same CDR3. The chain uses TRBV7-9 and TRBJ2-1; no clear D. The CDR3 extends over 14 amino acids. Trimming pared 5 bases from V and 0 bases from J, leaving 8 bases between. Germline loops: CDR1 SEHNR, CDR2 FQNEAQ (reference sequence). DNA of the CDR3: TGTGCCAGCAGCCCCCGGAGCTCCTACAATGAGCAGTTCTTC. It is translated as CASSPRSSYNEQFF.

The chain combines TRBV11-1 with TRBJ2-3, with D possibly being TRBD2 (6 bases). This CDR3 has 15 residues. The V end lost 4 bases, the J end lost 1 base, and 12 bases lay between the germline ends. Germline V gives CDR1 SGHAT, CDR2 FQDESV (reference sequence). The CDR3 here is CASSSGLYRTDTQYF. The DNA of the CDR3 is TGTGCCAGCAGCTCAGGACTATACCGCACAGATACGCAGTATTTT.

This clone has at least ten counts. The chain couples TRBV7-9 to TRBJ2-5, with D perhaps TRBD2 (6 bases). The CDR3 length is 15 residues. CDR1 is SEHNR and CDR2 is FQNEAQ in the germline V gene (reference sequence). Trimming pared 3 bases from V and 1 base from J, leaving 12 bases between. Here the CDR3 DNA reads TGTGCCAGCAGCTTCGGGGAGGTCCTCCAAGAGACCCAGTACTTC. Amino acids: CASSFGEVLQETQYF.

The V gene is TRBV11-2, the J gene TRBJ1-2; possibly TRBD1 for D (5 bases). CDR1 and CDR2 (germline): SGHAT, FQNNGV. The CDR3 totals 12 residues. V was shortened by 3 bases and J by 8 bases, with 10 bases between the two germline ends. The CDR3 reads CASSLGRVGYTF. In nucleotides, the CDR3 is TGTGCCAGCAGCTTGGGGCGCGTGGGCTACACCTTC.

V is TRBV7-9 and J is TRBJ2-5, with TRBD2 identical over 10 bases. The V segment lost 5 bases and the J segment 7 bases; nucleotides outside the gene matches: 10. This CDR3 region has 15 residues. Germline V lookup: CDR1 SEHNR, CDR2 FQNEAQ (reference sequence). CDR3 in amino acids: CASSQDRAGGRTQYF. The CDR3 DNA reads as TGTGCCAGCAGCCAAGATAGAGCGGGAGGGCGGACCCAGTACTTC.

The V call is TRBV9, the J call TRBJ1-1; D is ambiguous. This CDR3 region has 14 residues. The V gene's germline CDR1 is SGDLS and CDR2 YYNGEE. The V gene lost 0 bases and the J gene lost 1 base, with 7 bases spanning the gap. CDR3 region: CASSVDRTNTEAFF. The CDR3 nucleotides read TGTGCCAGCAGCGTAGATCGCACGAACACTGAAGCTTTCTTT.

The chain links TRBV7-9 to TRBJ2-5; 9 nucleotides match TRBD1. V dropped 5 bases and J dropped 7; count of bases not matched to a gene: 11. Germline lookup yields CDR1 SEHNR and CDR2 FQNEAQ (reference sequence). The CDR3 totals 15 residues. The CDR3 spells CASSPGQGMIATQYF. The CDR3 DNA follows: TGTGCCAGCAGCCCCGGACAGGGGATGATAGCGACCCAGTACTTC.

Here the CDR3 reads CASSAQTGRNQPQHF. In nucleotides, the CDR3 is TGTGCCAGTAGTGCCCAGACAGGGCGCAATCAGCCCCAGCATTTT. The V gene is TRBV19, the J gene TRBJ1-5; 7 bases agree with TRBD1. Losses at the gene ends were 5 bases for V and 2 bases for J; bases not matched to a gene: 6. The CDR3 consists of 15 residues. Germline loops: CDR1 LNHDA, CDR2 SQIVND (reference sequence).

The rearrangement joins TRBV28 to TRBJ2-6, with a weak D call TRBD1 (6 bases). The CDR3 extends over 17 amino acids. The V end was cut by 5 bases, the J end by 1 base, with 15 bases between. Germline V gene data show CDR1 as MDHEN and CDR2 as SYDVKM. The CDR3 nucleotides read TGTGCCAGCAGTCCATTCTACAGGGCTTCTGGGGCCAACGTCCTGACTTTC. Protein sequence: CASSPFYRASGANVLTF.

This clone was seen a handful of times. The rearrangement uses TRBV28 and TRBJ1-2; 8 positions match TRBD1. Looked up from germline, CDR1 is MDHEN and CDR2 is SYDVKM. The CDR3 covers 12 residues. After removal of 8 bases from V and 6 bases from J, the junction contained 5 bases not matched to a gene. Here the CDR3 DNA reads TGTGCCAGCCAGACAGGGGTGCATGGCTACACCTTC. It is translated as CASQTGVHGYTF.

This clone was detected ten times or more. V is TRBV19 and J is TRBJ2-1; D unresolved. The V gene's germline CDR1 is LNHDA and CDR2 SQIVND (reference sequence). This CDR3 comprises 15 residues. V lost 5 bases and J 0 bases, leaving 11 bases between the germline ends. The CDR3 coding sequence is TGTGCCAGTAGTTCCTTGGCCCACTCCTACAATGAGCAGTTCTTC. It codes for CASSSLAHSYNEQFF.

This chain joins TRBV7-2 and TRBJ2-4; no clear D. Between the trimmed V and J ends, which lost 4 bases and 2 bases, there was a span of 6 bases. The CDR3 is 13 amino acids. Germline loops: CDR1 SGHTA, CDR2 FQGNSA. The chain's CDR3 is CASSSGPKNIQYF. In DNA form, the CDR3 reads TGTGCCAGCAGCTCCGGCCCCAAAAACATTCAGTACTTC.

This clone was recorded many times. The rearrangement links TRBV21-1 to TRBJ2-3; no DNA check was done on the table's D call, TRBD2. TRBV21-1 is a listed pseudogene. The CDR3 is 15 amino acids. The CDR3 DNA follows: TGTGCCAGCAAACACGGGACTAGCGAAGGAGATACGCAGTATTTT. This sequence encodes CASKHGTSEGDTQYF.

The chain couples TRBV29-1 to TRBJ2-7; 7 positions match TRBD1. The CDR3 covers 12 residues. V shed 7 bases and J 2 bases; nucleotides not matched to a gene: 5. Germline V CDR1 and CDR2: SQVTM, ANQGSEA. DNA for the CDR3: TGCAGCGCCAGGGGGTACACCTACGAGCAGTACTTC. Residues: CSARGYTYEQYF.

The V gene is TRBV4-2, the J gene TRBJ1-5; the D is unclear. V was trimmed by 0 bases and J by 6 bases, leaving 6 bases between them. Germline V gives CDR1 LGHNA, CDR2 YNFKEQ. The CDR3 consists of 13 residues. CDR3 in amino acids: CASSQDGFQPQHF. The DNA of the CDR3 is TGTGCCAGCAGCCAAGATGGGTTTCAGCCCCAGCATTTT.

With respect to this clone: This could be a read error, since a much larger clone is one nucleotide away. CDR3 residues: CASSRPLGELFF. The CDR3 nucleotides are TGTGCCAGCAGCCGCCCGCTCGGGGAGCTGTTTTTT. V usage is TRBV9 and J usage is TRBJ2-2; D unclear. V shed 4 bases and J shed 7 bases, with 8 bases lying between them. The CDR3 loop spans 12 amino acids. In germline, CDR1 is SGDLS, CDR2 YYNGEE.

This clone has only a few counts. The CDR3 loop is CAISDGEAVYGYTF. The CDR3 nucleotides are TGTGCCATCAGTGATGGGGAGGCCGTCTATGGCTACACCTTC. The chain links TRBV10-3 to TRBJ1-2; D call uncertain. V lost 3 bases and J 4 bases, leaving 12 bases between the germline ends. CDR1 ENHRY and CDR2 SYGVKD come from the germline V gene. CDR3 length: 14 amino acids.

In this sample, this clone turned up a few times. The gene calls are TRBV14 and TRBJ2-7; 14 nucleotides agree with TRBD2. Trimming removed 4 bases from V and 3 bases from J; junction bases left unmatched: 11. Germline V gives CDR1 SGHDN, CDR2 FVKESK. This CDR3 spans 18 amino acids. CDR3 region: CASSLTSGRAGYFYEQYF. CDR3 nucleotide sequence: TGTGCCAGCAGCCTGACTAGCGGGAGGGCCGGGTACTTCTACGAGCAGTACTTC.

A note on this clone: This CDR3 is also generated by other DNA sequences in the sample. This chain uses TRBV7-3 with TRBJ2-2; TRBD2 is a possible D gene (6 bases). Looked up from germline, CDR1 is SGHTA and CDR2 is FQGTGA. V was pared by 3 bases and J by 6 bases, with 11 bases between. CDR3 length: 14 residues. CDR3 bases: TGTGCCAGCAGCTTGGAGGGTCGGGCCGGGGAGCTGTTTTTT. Its protein is CASSLEGRAGELFF.

The J gene is TRBJ2-3, the V gene TRBV7-2; D remains unclear. Trimming removed 1 base at V and 3 bases at J, with 5 bases between. CDR1 is SGHTA, CDR2 FQGNSA, per germline. The CDR3 covers 13 residues. The chain's CDR3 is CASSLGITDTQYF. As DNA, the CDR3 is TGTGCCAGCAGCTTAGGAATTACAGATACGCAGTATTTT.

The chain recombines TRBV5-1 with TRBJ2-3, with a tentative D call TRBD2 (6 bases). Trimming took 0 bases from V and 6 from J, leaving 26 bases between them. CDR1 is SGHRS and CDR2 is YFSETQ in the germline V gene. The CDR3 totals 19 residues. The CDR3 nucleotides are TGCGCCAGCAGCTTGGGGGATATCCGTCGGGAGTTGACGAAGGATACGCAGTATTTT. It is translated as CASSLGDIRRELTKDTQYF.

This clone was recorded a few times. This chain uses TRBV15 with TRBJ1-5; perhaps TRBD1 as D (6 bases). The CDR3 contains 14 residues. V was trimmed by 4 bases and J by 3 bases, leaving 10 bases between them. CDR1 and CDR2 (germline): LNHNV, YYDKDF (reference sequence). The DNA of the CDR3 is TGTGCCACCAGCAATGGGGGCTCCAATCAGCCCCAGCATTTT. This gives the protein CATSNGGSNQPQHF.